This T cell receptor (beta chain) was captured in a study of spatial heterogeneity in lung cancer (dated 2019 in TCRdb). About the investigation overall: Samples were obtained from approximately 72 patients with early-stage, untreated non-small cell lung cancer from the lung TRACERx cohort. Follow-up PBMC samples were sequenced whenever the samples were available, and the median time to follow-up was about 2 years after resection. Beta-chain transcripts were consistently detected in greater numbers than alpha-chain transcripts, which likely reflects a higher abundance of beta-chain transcripts. In the raw uncorrected reads, each unique combination of TCR and UMI appeared more than ten times on average. The study quantitatively compared TCR alpha and beta repertoires across multiple tumor regions, matched nontumor lung and blood in non-small cell lung cancer. Nonsynonymous mutation counts, determined by whole-exome sequencing of tumor tissue, were related to TCR repertoire features. At surgery, hundreds of tumor regions, 64 matched nontumor lung samples and 56 PBMC samples were TCR-sequenced for both alpha and beta chains.

This clonotype came up a few times. What antigen it recognizes has not been identified. No base quality values were provided; no much bigger clone lies one nucleotide off. The CDR3 covers 15 residues, taking in both the cysteine and the phenylalanine. Just CDR3 DNA is preserved here, 45 bases in frame from base 1. V is cut back by 1 base and J by 3 bases, with 5 bases in the junction unmatched. For CDR1 and CDR2, the germline V gene lists LGHNA and YSLEER. The library was obtained by 5' RACE. The listed sequencing device is NextSeq 500. To allow correction of PCR and sequencing errors, the TCR library protocol tagged every TCR cDNA molecule with a unique molecular identifier. The study's own analysis went as follows. TCR identification, UMI-based error correction and CDR3 extraction were performed with Decombinator tools. TCRs above a frequency of 2 per 1,000, corresponding to the top 1% of the tumor frequency distribution, were defined as expanded. Each repertoire was subsampled 100 times to 5,000 TCRs, after which Renyi diversity was computed with the R vegan package. To build CDR3 similarity networks, amino acid triplet string-kernel similarity was used, and CDR3s were connected when their pairwise similarity was above 0.82. TCRdb reran the public reads through fastp at Q25 and MiXCR, keeping productive beta chains. Identical CDR3 proteins give one entry, which carries the most common genes and DNA. TCRdb, not the original authors, processed these V and J calls. This sample gives 17,000 or so distinct CDR3 sequences in total; more than 8% of them show up just once. The biggest ten clones account for 35% to 45% of the sample.

What the time point label conveys for this sample: blood at routine non-recurrence follow-up after resection. TCR sequencing used whole RNA extracted from tumor and nontumor lung tissue, or from cryopreserved PBMC samples, without cell sorting. A patient was chosen for TCR sequencing only when enough RNA was available from at least two tumor regions. Paper-wide results and their limitations: Additional single-cell paired TCR alpha and beta sequencing was considered necessary to confirm, at a functional level, the hypothesis that regional TCRs recognize regional mutations. Ubiquitous expanded tumor TCRs were found in blood more often at tumor resection than at routine follow-up. Only 13 to 15 patients were included in the comparisons of baseline and follow-up blood repertoires.

The chain uses TRBV4-3 and TRBJ1-2; TRBD1 lines up with 7 middle nucleotides. Material: PBMCs, obtained at follow-up. The sequence derives from a female donor with early-stage non-small cell lung cancer. The CDR3 protein: CASSQGTGNHYGYTF. The bases read TGCGCCAGCAGCCAAGGGACAGGAAATCACTATGGCTACACCTTC.